A single sample is the source of the 17 T cell receptor beta chains below, sequenced in a study of T cell repertoires in cytomegalovirus infection. One entry per CDR3 protein results from TCRdb running MiXCR on the reads. The data hold some 100,000 distinct CDR3 sequences, with about 25% observed a single time. Source material: CD8+ T cells from PBMCs. The source is a human donor in good health (CMV status not recorded). Some clones in this sample may be carry-over from other donors' samples.

This clonotype has ten or more counts. The chain links TRBV4-1 to TRBJ1-5, with 7 bases fitting TRBD1. The CDR3 spans 15 residues. Germline V gene data show CDR1 as MGHRA and CDR2 as YSYEKL. Trimming cost V 0 bases and J 4 bases; bases outside gene matches: 3. The CDR3 loop reads CASSQDPTGNQPQHF. Here the CDR3 DNA reads TGCGCCAGCAGCCAAGATCCGACAGGGAATCAGCCCCAGCATTTT.

The chain couples TRBV2 to TRBJ2-1; D may be TRBD1 (5 bases). V was cut by 10 bases and J by 2 bases, with 12 bases left in between. CDR1 and CDR2 (germline): SNHLY, FYNNEI. This CDR3 is built from 13 residues. As DNA, the CDR3 is TGTGCCAAACAGGTCCCCCCCTACAATGAGCAGTTCTTC. This gives the protein CAKQVPPYNEQFF.

This clonotype occurred many times. The V and J genes are TRBV28 and TRBJ2-5; D uncertain. Germline-derived CDR1 and CDR2 are MDHEN and SYDVKM. The CDR3 has 11 amino acids. V shed 11 bases and J shed 2 bases, with 9 bases lying between them. The CDR3 nucleotides are TGTGCCGCGCTGGGGCAAGAGACCCAGTACTTC. Its protein product is CAALGQETQYF.

This clonotype was recorded many times. The rearrangement joins TRBV28 to TRBJ2-7, with TRBD2 identical over 11 bases. The V gene's germline CDR1 is MDHEN and CDR2 SYDVKM. This CDR3 is built from 18 residues. J gave up 1 base and V 3 bases, and 11 bases lay outside the gene matches. Here the CDR3 reads CASSLVASGRLVSYEQYF. In DNA, the CDR3 is TGTGCCAGCAGTTTGGTTGCTAGCGGGAGGCTGGTTTCCTACGAGCAGTACTTC.

The gene calls are TRBV7-9 and TRBJ2-1; D is perhaps TRBD1 or TRBD2 (6 bases each). This CDR3 is built from 14 residues. Germline loops: CDR1 SEHNR, CDR2 FQNEAQ (reference sequence). V was cut by 0 bases and J by 8 bases, with 11 bases left in between. CDR3 loop: CASSLAGGRDEQFF. CDR3 coding DNA: TGTGCCAGCAGCTTAGCGGGGGGCAGAGATGAGCAGTTCTTC.

This clonotype turned up a few times. The rearrangement joins TRBV12-3 or TRBV12-4 to TRBJ2-1; TRBD1 is a possible D gene (5 bases). Between the trimmed V and J ends, which lost 5 bases and 9 bases, there was a span of 17 bases. This CDR3 has 14 residues. For the CDR3, the DNA is TGTGCCAGCAGTCCCTTCAACTCACAGGTTGAGCAGTTCTTC. It encodes CASSPFNSQVEQFF.

The chain uses TRBV7-6 and TRBJ1-2, with a possible D match to TRBD1 (5 bases). This CDR3 region has 16 residues. Germline CDR1 and CDR2: SGHVS and FNYEAQ. Trimming removed 1 base at V and 4 bases at J, with 16 bases between. CDR3 residues: CASSLERGSPGYGYTF. CDR3 nucleotides: TGTGCCAGCAGCTTAGAGCGGGGGTCCCCGGGCTATGGCTACACCTTC. Full variable domain (remainder filled in from reference TRBV7-6 and TRBJ1-2): GAGVSQSPRYKVTKRGQDVALRCDPISGHVSLYWYRQALGQGPEFLTYFNYEAQQDKSGLPNDRFSAERPEGSISTLTIQRTEQRDSAMYRCASSLERGSPGYGYTFGSGTRLTVV.

This clonotype was counted between two and nine times. The chain is built from TRBV4-1 and TRBJ2-7; 7 bases fit TRBD1. The CDR3 runs 15 residues. V shed 0 bases, J shed 6 bases, and the junction held 8 bases outside the gene matches. Germline-derived CDR1 and CDR2 are MGHRA and YSYEKL. The CDR3 coding sequence is TGCGCCAGCAGCCAAGATGGGAAGGGGGCGGGCGAGCAGTACTTC. Translated: CASSQDGKGAGEQYF.

The chain is built from TRBV7-6 and TRBJ1-6, with D unresolved. Trimming shortened V by 6 bases and J by 0 bases, and 9 bases separated the two germline ends. The CDR3 has 15 amino acids. CDR1 is SGHVS, CDR2 FNYEAQ, per germline. The CDR3 loop reads CASSSLSSYNSPLHF. As DNA, the CDR3 is TGTGCCAGCAGTTCCCTCAGCTCCTATAATTCACCCCTCCACTTT.

J is TRBJ2-7 and V is TRBV20-1; unclear D gene. The CDR3 consists of 11 residues. Germline CDR1 and CDR2: DFQATT and SNEGSKA (reference sequence). The V gene lost 5 bases and the J gene lost 3 bases, with 8 bases spanning the gap. The CDR3 coding sequence is TGCAGTGCTCCTGGCGGCTACGAGCAGTACTTC. It specifies CSAPGGYEQYF.

This clonotype was detected many times. This rearrangement joins TRBV7-8 to TRBJ1-5, with a possible D match to TRBD1 (5 bases). From germline, CDR1 is SGHVS and CDR2 FQNEAQ. The CDR3 is 13 amino acids. V lost 6 bases to trimming and J lost 4 bases, with 10 bases between them. The CDR3 reads CASRTGLNQPQHF. The CDR3 DNA reads as TGTGCCAGCAGAACAGGACTTAATCAGCCCCAGCATTTT.

This clonotype has a count of ten or more. V gene TRBV2 combines with J gene TRBJ2-2; 11 nucleotides line up with TRBD2. V lost 2 bases to trimming and J lost 1 base; unmatched junction nucleotides: 9. Germline V gene lookup returns CDR1 SNHLY and CDR2 FYNNEI. There are 19 residues in the CDR3. The CDR3 DNA sequence: TGTGCCAGCAGTGAACCCTCGCCTAGCGGGGGGCGGAACACCGGGGAGCTGTTTTTT. Amino acids: CASSEPSPSGGRNTGELFF.

This clonotype was recorded a few times. The chain employs TRBV6-6 and TRBJ2-3; D might be TRBD2 (6 bases). The ends were cut back, 4 bases at V and 0 bases at J, with 11 bases in the middle. The V gene's germline CDR1 is MNHNY and CDR2 SVGAGI (reference sequence). This CDR3 spans 15 amino acids. The DNA of the CDR3 is TGTGCCAGCAGTTGGCTGGCGGGGAGCACAGATACGCAGTATTTT. Encoded protein: CASSWLAGSTDTQYF.

CDR3 sequence: CAWTLPAGPQTQYF. The DNA of the CDR3 is TGTGCCTGGACCCTCCCAGCGGGACCGCAGACCCAGTACTTC. This sequence joins TRBV30 and TRBJ2-5, with 7 bases aligning to TRBD2. The CDR3 sequence is 14 residues long. The ends lost 4 bases at V and 6 bases at J; junction bases unmatched: 11. Germline-derived CDR1 and CDR2 are GTSNPN and SVGIG (reference sequence).

This clonotype was counted many times. This sequence joins TRBV28 and TRBJ2-7; unclear D gene. CDR3 size: 16 residues. CDR1 and CDR2 from the germline V gene are MDHEN and SYDVKM. The V gene lost 4 bases and the J gene lost 2 bases, with 18 bases spanning the gap. This chain's CDR3 is CASSSKPLSGPYEQYF. In DNA form, the CDR3 reads TGTGCCAGCAGTTCCAAGCCACTTTCAGGCCCCTACGAGCAGTACTTC.

This chain links TRBV29-1 with TRBJ2-7; D not resolved. Germline assignment: CDR1 SQVTM and CDR2 ANQGSEA. V was shortened by 6 bases and J by 6 bases, with 15 bases between the two germline ends. The CDR3 contains 12 residues. CDR3 in amino acids: CSVQMGGSEQYF. Written as DNA, the CDR3 is TGCAGCGTCCAGATGGGTGGATCCGAGCAGTACTTC.

There are a few counts of this clonotype. The rearrangement uses TRBV28 and TRBJ1-1, with D perhaps TRBD1 (5 bases). The CDR3 runs to 14 residues. The germline V and J ends were trimmed by 5 bases and 5 bases, with 15 bases remaining between them. CDR1 is MDHEN and CDR2 is SYDVKM in the germline V gene. CDR3 region: CASSPAAGGTEAFF. The CDR3 DNA follows: TGTGCCAGCAGTCCGGCTGCCGGGGGGACTGAAGCTTTCTTT. Full variable domain (missing parts from reference TRBV28 and TRBJ1-1): DVKVTQSSRYLVKRTGEKVFLECVQDMDHENMFWYRQDPGLGLRLIYFSYDVKMKEKGDIPEGYSVSREKKERFSLILESASTNQTSMYLCASSPAAGGTEAFFGQGTRLTVV.